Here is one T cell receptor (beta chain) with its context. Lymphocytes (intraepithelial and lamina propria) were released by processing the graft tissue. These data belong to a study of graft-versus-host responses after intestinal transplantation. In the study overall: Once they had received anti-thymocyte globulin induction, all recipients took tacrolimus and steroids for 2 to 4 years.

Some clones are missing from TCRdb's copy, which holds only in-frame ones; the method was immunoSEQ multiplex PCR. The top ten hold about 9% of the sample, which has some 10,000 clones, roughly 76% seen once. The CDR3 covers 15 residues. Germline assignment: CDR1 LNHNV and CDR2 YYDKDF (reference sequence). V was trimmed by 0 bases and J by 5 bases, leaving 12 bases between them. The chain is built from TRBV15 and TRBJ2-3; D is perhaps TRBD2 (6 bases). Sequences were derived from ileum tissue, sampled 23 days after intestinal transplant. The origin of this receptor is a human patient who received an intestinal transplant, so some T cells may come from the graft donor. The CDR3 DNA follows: TGTGCCACCAGCAGAGACAGGGTGCGGGGAGATACGCAGTATTTT. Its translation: CATSRDRVRGDTQYF.